This TCR beta chain was sequenced during a study of blood T cells in healthy people across ages. Study-level findings and limits: A greater number of naive CD4+ cells and higher diversity distinguished long-lived donors from aged donors. There was a strong correlation between TCR beta diversity and naive T cell percentage.

Through a sample-barcoded 5' primer and a J-beta primer mix, a second PCR was run for about 6 to 12 cycles. Each cDNA molecule, via a template-switch adaptor with 12 random nucleotides, was tagged. A single record per CDR3 protein comes from TCRdb applying MiXCR to the 5' RACE reads. The data show nearly 800,000 distinct CDR3 sequences, just over 55% seen once. Notes on this clonotype: Its antigen is unknown.

CDR1 and CDR2 from the germline V gene are SGHTA and FQGTGA. V was trimmed by 5 bases and J by 5 bases, leaving 17 bases between them. The CDR3 runs 15 residues. This chain connects TRBV7-3 to TRBJ2-3; D not resolved. The sequence was obtained from a middle-aged man in good health. Sequenced material: blood. Written as DNA, the CDR3 is TGTGCCAGCAGCCCCGGTATAGGGCAGGTAGATACGCAGTATTTT. Protein: CASSPGIGQVDTQYF.